The 10 T cell receptor beta chains reported below all come from one sample, sequenced in a study of metastatic and nonmetastatic thyroid tumors. TCRdb re-analyzed the PCR reads through MiXCR. The profile shows approximately 14,000 clones, approximately 30% of them singletons. Patients underwent thyroid surgery, and none had received any treatment before it. The sequencing input was tumor tissue. These receptor sequences come from a male donor with papillary thyroid cancer or a benign thyroid nodule (not recorded which). Some clones in this sample may be carry-over from other donors' samples.

The sample holds many counts of this clone. The V gene is TRBV28, the J gene TRBJ1-5; no firm D call. The CDR3 is 14 residues long. Germline CDR1 and CDR2: MDHEN and SYDVKM. The V gene lost 5 bases and the J gene lost 7 bases, with 15 bases spanning the gap. Here the CDR3 reads CASSPRMRGQPQHF. Here the CDR3 DNA reads TGTGCCAGCAGTCCTCGGATGAGAGGCCAGCCCCAGCATTTT. Full variable domain (outside the CDR3, taken from reference TRBV28 and TRBJ1-5): DVKVTQSSRYLVKRTGEKVFLECVQDMDHENMFWYRQDPGLGLRLIYFSYDVKMKEKGDIPEGYSVSREKKERFSLILESASTNQTSMYLCASSPRMRGQPQHFGDGTRLSIL.

The count of this clone is one. This chain's CDR3 is CSASRQHYGYTF. Here the CDR3 DNA reads TGCAGTGCTAGCCGACAACACTATGGCTACACCTTC. V gene TRBV20-1 combines with J gene TRBJ1-2; D unresolved. The CDR3 consists of 12 residues. Germline V lookup: CDR1 DFQATT, CDR2 SNEGSKA (reference sequence). V was trimmed by 3 bases and J by 3 bases, leaving 8 bases between them.

The chain combines TRBV29-1 with TRBJ1-2, with D tentatively TRBD1 (6 bases). The CDR3 is 15 residues long. In germline, CDR1 is SQVTM, CDR2 ANQGSEA. V lost 7 bases, J lost 3 bases, and 21 bases lay in between. CDR3 nucleotide sequence: TGCAGCGGTACACAGGGTTCAGGGCAGGACTATGGCTACACCTTC. It encodes CSGTQGSGQDYGYTF.

In its sample, this clone was seen many times. V gene TRBV30 combines with J gene TRBJ2-7, with D perhaps being TRBD1 or TRBD2 (6 bases each). This CDR3 has 13 amino acids. The V end lost 0 bases, the J end lost 6 bases, and 12 bases lay between the germline ends. Germline assignment: CDR1 GTSNPN and CDR2 SVGIG (reference sequence). This CDR3 reads CAWSVGGRFEQYF. CDR3 bases: TGTGCCTGGAGTGTAGGGGGGAGGTTCGAGCAGTACTTC.

The rearrangement links TRBV10-3 to TRBJ1-1; TRBD1 matches 9 bases. CDR3 length: 16 residues. The V segment lost 2 bases and the J segment 5 bases; nucleotides outside the gene matches: 9. Per germline, CDR1 ENHRY and CDR2 SYGVKD. The CDR3 sequence is CAISEGAGQGGTEAFF. The CDR3 region has the DNA TGTGCCATCAGTGAGGGCGCGGGACAGGGCGGGACTGAAGCTTTCTTT.

This clone has a handful of counts. The chain combines TRBV6-9 with TRBJ1-1; D is possibly TRBD1 (5 bases). V shed 2 bases and J shed 3 bases, with 13 bases lying between them. Germline V lookup: CDR1 MNHGY, CDR2 SVAAGI. The CDR3 extends over 15 amino acids. The CDR3, as DNA: TGTGCCAGCAGTTATGGGGACCGGGTTGACACTGAAGCTTTCTTT. Protein sequence: CASSYGDRVDTEAFF.

This clone was found many times. The chain combines TRBV29-1 with TRBJ2-5, with D tentatively TRBD2 (5 bases). This CDR3 comprises 12 residues. CDR1 and CDR2 from the germline V gene are SQVTM and ANQGSEA. Trimming pared 3 bases from V and 5 bases from J, leaving 10 bases between. This CDR3 reads CSVDRGGETQYF. The DNA for the CDR3 is TGCAGCGTTGATCGGGGTGGGGAGACCCAGTACTTC.

Worth noting for this clone: At one boundary the junction diverges from the germline segment, which might be a read error. The chain combines TRBV30 with TRBJ2-1; D is possibly TRBD2 (6 bases). Germline CDR1 GTSNPN, CDR2 SVGIG (reference sequence). This CDR3 region has 12 residues. CDR3 in amino acids: CVWSGGYNEQFF. The CDR3, as DNA: TGTGTCTGGAGTGGAGGGTACAATGAGCAGTTCTTC.

The chain carries TRBV6-1 and TRBJ1-2; the D is unclear. V lost 2 bases and J lost 5, with 9 bases in between. Germline lookup yields CDR1 MNHNS and CDR2 SASEGT. This CDR3 spans 13 amino acids. CDR3 DNA sequence: TGTGCCAGCAGTGAACGGGGTGGTTATGGCTACACCTTC. Its translation is CASSERGGYGYTF.

This clone was seen many times. The chain links TRBV27 to TRBJ1-1; D is unresolved. Germline V lookup: CDR1 MNHEY, CDR2 SMNVEV (reference sequence). Trimming pared 5 bases from V and 0 bases from J, leaving 13 bases between. The CDR3 is made up of 15 amino acids. In DNA, the CDR3 is TGTGCCAGCAGTCCGCCGCCAACCATGAACACTGAAGCTTTCTTT. Protein: CASSPPPTMNTEAFF.